The clone carrying this T cell receptor beta chain was seen many times. TCRdb redid the calling of the RT-PCR reads with MiXCR, one entry per CDR3 protein. Altogether fewer than 800,000 distinct CDR3 sequences are present, 14% being singletons, with the ten largest covering 3% to 4.5%. The germline V gene has CDR1 SGHTA and CDR2 FQGNSA. The CDR3 is 15 residues long. V gave up 5 bases and J gave up 2 bases, with 14 bases separating them. The TCR was taken from a female donor in good health, serving as a healthy control. The specimen was memory CD4+ T cells from blood. The chain couples TRBV7-2 to TRBJ2-3; D may be TRBD1 or TRBD2 (5 bases each). In DNA, the CDR3 is TGTGCCAGCAGCGCTAGGGGACCCTCCACAGATACGCAGTATTTT. Its translation is CASSARGPSTDTQYF.